Shown below are 10 T cell receptor beta chains from a single sample sequenced in a study of cytomegalovirus exposure and HLA in healthy donors. The PCR was carried out with 60 Vbeta primers and 13 Jbeta primers. Produced via immunoSEQ multiplex PCR; TCRdb's table is partial and in-frame only. The table includes 100,000 or so clones, over 65% detected once. The source material was PBMCs. The receptors were gathered from a female donor in good health and CMV-seronegative.

The V and J genes are TRBV6-5 and TRBJ1-2; D is undetermined. This CDR3 contains 13 residues. Germline loops: CDR1 MNHEY, CDR2 SVGAGI. The germline V and J ends were trimmed by 2 bases and 2 bases, with 6 bases remaining between them. CDR3 sequence reads: CASSYGGNYGYTF. The CDR3 DNA is TGTGCCAGCAGTTACGGAGGGAACTATGGCTACACCTTC.

J is TRBJ2-7 and V is TRBV29-1; 12 positions agree with TRBD1. The CDR3 spans 14 residues. Germline CDR1 and CDR2: SQVTM and ANQGSEA. CDR3 protein: CPLGDRGLAYEQYF. DNA for the CDR3: TGCCCTCTCGGGGACAGGGGGCTGGCATACGAGCAGTACTTC.

The V gene is TRBV14, the J gene TRBJ1-6; unclear D gene. The CDR3 has 13 amino acids. Germline CDR1 is SGHDN and CDR2 is FVKESK. V lost 0 bases to trimming and J lost 10 bases, with 7 bases between them. CDR3 protein: CASSQDIGSPLHF. The CDR3 nucleotides read TGTGCCAGCAGCCAAGATATCGGGTCACCCCTCCACTTT.

The chain joins TRBV5-1 to TRBJ2-5; D tentatively reads TRBD1 or TRBD2 (5 bases each). Germline CDR1 is SGHRS and CDR2 is YFSETQ. The ends were cut back, 4 bases at V and 2 bases at J, with 15 bases in the middle. This CDR3 is 15 amino acids long. DNA of the CDR3: TGCGCCAGCAGCATGGGACGGGGTGGGCAAGAGACCCAGTACTTC. This codes for CASSMGRGGQETQYF.

This chain uses TRBV6-1 with TRBJ2-5; 9 bases fit TRBD1. The end of the DNA aligns better with TRBJ2-7, so the J call may be wrong. The CDR3 covers 14 residues. In germline, CDR1 is MNHNS, CDR2 SASEGT. In nucleotides, the CDR3 is TGTGCCAGCAGCATGACAGGGGGGTCCTACGAGCAGTACTTC. Translating it yields CASSMTGGSYEQYF.

As DNA, the CDR3 is TGTGCCAGTACCTCGGGACAGACGAACACTGAAGCTTTCTTT. As protein: CASTSGQTNTEAFF. The V gene is TRBV19, the J gene TRBJ1-1; 7 bases agree with TRBD1. This CDR3 spans 14 amino acids. Germline V gives CDR1 LNHDA, CDR2 SQIVND (reference sequence). The V gene end was trimmed by 7 bases and the J gene end by 1 base; junction bases not matched to a gene: 6.

J is TRBJ1-1 and V is TRBV2; possible D gene TRBD1, 5 bases. This CDR3 spans 16 amino acids. CDR1 is SNHLY and CDR2 is FYNNEI in the germline V gene. Trimming removed 2 bases from V and 0 bases from J, with 13 bases in between. DNA of the CDR3: TGTGCCAGCAGTGAACTGCAGGGAGGGTTGAACACTGAAGCTTTCTTT. Translation: CASSELQGGLNTEAFF.

This CDR3 is CASSPRLGGGGNTGELFF. Written as DNA, the CDR3 is TGTGCCAGCAGCCCACGTCTGGGAGGGGGGGGGAACACCGGGGAGCTGTTTTTT. The chain links TRBV2 to TRBJ2-2; D is perhaps TRBD2 (7 bases). CDR1 is SNHLY and CDR2 is FYNNEI in the germline V gene. There are 18 residues in the CDR3. V dropped 6 bases and J dropped 1 base, with 21 bases sitting between them.

V usage is TRBV6-1 and J usage is TRBJ1-6, with 7 bases identical to TRBD1. The CDR3 totals 15 residues. The junction had 12 bases not matched to a gene; V was cut back by 6 bases and J by 10 bases. CDR1 is MNHNS and CDR2 is SASEGT in the germline V gene. CDR3 protein: CASRPPGTVESPLHF. The CDR3 DNA reads as TGTGCCAGCAGGCCCCCTGGGACAGTAGAATCACCCCTCCACTTT.

V usage is TRBV6-1 and J usage is TRBJ2-7, with 11 nucleotides matching TRBD1. CDR3 length: 16 amino acids. V was clipped by 0 bases and J by 3 bases; unmatched bases: 4. Per the germline V gene, CDR1 is MNHNS and CDR2 is SASEGT. The CDR3 spells CASSEAPGTGGYEQYF. CDR3 DNA sequence: TGTGCCAGCAGTGAAGCTCCCGGGACAGGGGGCTACGAGCAGTACTTC.